The clone carrying this T cell receptor (beta chain) was seen just once. Germline V gene lookup returns CDR1 MGHRA and CDR2 YSYEKL. The CDR3 sequence is 16 residues long. Losses at the gene ends were 0 bases for V and 4 bases for J; bases not matched to a gene: 6. The data were obtained in a study of blood T cell repertoires in COVID-19. This table comes from immunoSEQ multiplex PCR, and its TCRdb copy is limited to in-frame clones, with some not included. This table holds approximately 79,000 clones, 75% to 90% found once. Material for sequencing was peripheral blood. This TCR was sampled from a man in his fifties with COVID-19, enrolled during active disease. The genes are TRBV4-1 and TRBJ1-1; 9 nucleotides align to TRBD1. CDR3 nucleotides: TGCGCCAGCAGCCAAGACCCGGGACAGGGAGTCACTGAAGCTTTCTTT. Translated, it gives CASSQDPGQGVTEAFF.